This is a list of T cell receptor beta chains from one sample in a study of CD8 T cells in ankylosing spondylitis. From the 5' RACE reads, TCRdb called clonotypes with MiXCR, one entry per CDR3 protein. The table shows 200,000 to 250,000 distinct CDR3 sequences, with about 10% occurring only once. Sequencing used blood, either unsorted or a sorted T cell fraction (not recorded which). These receptors all come from a male donor with ankylosing spondylitis or in good health (not recorded which). Each CDR3 is given with its conserved first and last residue. D genes are given only for firm matches. The listing skips clone size in some rows; elsewhere it reads once, few, many or a size class.

d_gene	j_gene	v_gene	abundance	len	CDR3aa	CDR3nt
TRBD2	TRBJ2-3	TRBV5-1	many	18	CASSAPSGGAEGTDTQYF	TGCGCCAGCAGCGCACCTAGCGGGGGGGCCGAAGGTACAGATACGCAGTATTTT
NA	TRBJ2-5	TRBV5-1	NA	13	CASSLITKETQYF	TGCGCCAGCAGCTTGATCACGAAAGAGACCCAGTACTTC
NA	TRBJ1-2	TRBV5-5	few	16	CASSSPTPGKGYGYTF	TGTGCCAGCAGCTCACCGACTCCAGGGAAGGGGTATGGCTACACCTTC
NA	TRBJ2-5	TRBV5-5	few	15	CASSSRGGYGETQYF	TGTGCCAGCAGCTCGAGGGGCGGGTACGGAGAGACCCAGTACTTC
NA	TRBJ2-3	TRBV12-3/TRBV12-4	NA	14	CASRRNHGADTQYF	TGTGCCAGCAGGAGAAACCACGGGGCGGATACGCAGTATTTT
NA	TRBJ2-2	TRBV6-5	few	18	CASSYSMAGAWNTGELFF	TGTGCCAGCAGTTACTCGATGGCGGGGGCCTGGAACACCGGGGAGCTGTTTTTT
TRBD2	TRBJ2-7	TRBV20-1	many	16	CSARDLQLAGAYEQYF	TGCAGTGCTAGAGATCTGCAACTAGCGGGAGCCTACGAGCAGTACTTC
NA	TRBJ1-2	TRBV5-1	many	13	CASSLAANYGYTF	TGCGCCAGCAGCTTGGCAGCGAACTATGGCTACACCTTC
NA	TRBJ2-3	TRBV5-7	NA	13	CASSLARQDTQYF	TGTGCCAGCAGCCTTGCCAGGCAGGATACGCAGTATTTT
TRBD2	TRBJ2-1	TRBV10-3	few	20	CAISEASGTSGGARRNEQFF	TGTGCCATCAGTGAGGCATCCGGGACTAGCGGGGGGGCTCGTAGGAATGAGCAGTTCTTC
NA	TRBJ2-3	TRBV10-3	many	16	CAIAGQQGTSTDTQYF	TGTGCCATCGCTGGCCAACAGGGGACTAGCACAGATACGCAGTATTTT
NA	TRBJ2-7	TRBV6-6	many	11	CASSLIYEQYF	TGTGCCAGCAGCTTGATTTACGAGCAGTACTTC
NA	TRBJ2-7	TRBV7-9	NA	14	CASSLVQGGDEQYF	TGTGCCAGCAGCTTAGTGCAGGGAGGCGACGAGCAGTACTTC
NA	TRBJ2-7	TRBV7-9	NA	14	CASSLDTHSYEQYF	TGTGCCAGCAGCCTGGACACTCACTCCTACGAGCAGTACTTC
NA	TRBJ1-2	TRBV5-5	many	13	CASSFGADYGYTF	TGTGCCAGCAGCTTTGGGGCGGACTATGGCTACACCTTC
NA	TRBJ2-3	TRBV6-6	NA	15	CASSYRGMELGTQYF	TGTGCCAGCAGTTACCGCGGGATGGAGTTAGGAACGCAGTATTTT
NA	TRBJ1-2	TRBV7-2	many	12	CASSVNNYGYTF	TGTGCCAGCAGCGTTAATAACTATGGCTACACCTTC
NA	TRBJ2-3	TRBV5-1	many	14	CASSLESSRDTQYF	TGCGCCAGCAGCTTGGAGAGTAGCCGGGATACGCAGTATTTT
NA	TRBJ1-2	TRBV3-1	few	15	CASSQDRGDDYGYTF	TGTGCCAGCAGCCAAGACCGGGGGGACGACTATGGCTACACCTTC
NA	TRBJ2-5	TRBV11-2	few	17	CASSLVASGPYQETQYF	TGTGCCAGCAGCTTAGTAGCCAGCGGACCGTACCAAGAGACCCAGTACTTC
NA	TRBJ2-2	TRBV10-2	many	12	CATSIFGGELFF	TGCGCCACCTCCATATTCGGCGGGGAGCTGTTTTTT